The 17 T cell receptor beta chains below were found in one sample sequenced in a study of low-dose radiotherapy and immunotherapy resistance in tumors. This sample's time point: after trial treatment. Treatment: LDRT plus nivolumab, ipilimumab, low-dose cyclophosphamide and aspirin (RACIN trial). TRAV- and TRBV-specific primers were used for first-strand cDNA, which covered alpha and beta chains. Both a constant-region primer and a V-primer adapter served to amplify TCRs across roughly 22 PCR cycles. TCRdb reprocessed the reads via MiXCR and lists one record per CDR3 protein. The table shows around 58,000 distinct CDR3 sequences, with about 25% occurring only once. This specimen was PBMCs, taken after low-dose radiotherapy plus immunotherapy. Source of these receptors: a male donor with prostate cancer.

This clonotype has a handful of counts. Only one base separates this from a far larger clonotype, so it likely reflects a read error. V usage is TRBV6-1 and J usage is TRBJ2-1; 7 bases align to TRBD1. Germline trimming cut 6 bases from V and 10 bases from J; bases unmatched to any gene: 6. The germline V gene encodes CDR1 MNHNS and CDR2 SASEGT. This CDR3 contains 12 residues. CDR3 sequence (DNA): TGTGCCAGCAGGTTTACAGGGGTCGAGCAGTTCTTC. Protein sequence: CASRFTGVEQFF.

This clonotype has a count of ten or more. The chain uses TRBV2 and TRBJ1-2; D is perhaps TRBD1 (5 bases). CDR1 and CDR2 (germline): SNHLY, FYNNEI. Between the trimmed V and J ends, which lost 8 bases and 8 bases, there was a span of 21 bases. There are 14 residues in the CDR3. CDR3: CASHRGDESAGYTF. The CDR3 DNA sequence: TGTGCCAGCCATCGGGGGGACGAAAGTGCCGGCTACACCTTC.

Concerning this clonotype itself: At one end, the junction sequence differs from germline, possibly due to a read error. This chain connects TRBV6-5 to TRBJ1-5, with 7 bases matching TRBD1. CDR3 size: 14 residues. Germline V gene sequence: CDR1 MNHEY, CDR2 SVGAGI. The chain's CDR3 is CAISEQGDGQPQHF. The DNA of the CDR3 is TGTGCCATCAGTGAGCAGGGGGATGGTCAGCCCCAGCATTTT.

The J gene is TRBJ1-2, the V gene TRBV6-8, with 9 bases that match TRBD1. The CDR3 extends over 18 amino acids. Per the germline V gene, CDR1 is MNHGY and CDR2 is SAAAGT. V lost 8 bases to trimming and J lost 0 bases; unmatched junction nucleotides: 16. CDR3 sequence (DNA): TGTGCCAGCCGAAAAACCGGGACAGGGACCTCTTCTAACTATGGCTACACCTTC. This gives the protein CASRKTGTGTSSNYGYTF.

This clonotype was seen repeatedly, ten times or more. The chain combines TRBV7-2 with TRBJ2-1, with D perhaps given as TRBD1 or TRBD2 (5 bases each). The CDR3 length is 19 residues. V gave up 1 base and J gave up 1 base, with 20 bases separating them. CDR1 is SGHTA, CDR2 FQGNSA, per germline. The CDR3 spells CASSLVGVSLTQSYNEQFF. CDR3 DNA: TGTGCCAGCAGCTTAGTGGGGGTCAGCCTCACCCAGTCCTACAATGAGCAGTTCTTC.

The V call is TRBV4-3, the J call TRBJ2-2, with D perhaps TRBD1 (6 bases). Trimming shortened V by 0 bases and J by 3 bases, and 14 bases separated the two germline ends. This CDR3 is built from 17 residues. Per germline, CDR1 LGHNA and CDR2 YSLEER. The CDR3 coding sequence is TGCGCCAGCAGCCAAGAAGGGACAATTTATTACACCGGGGAGCTGTTTTTT. Protein product: CASSQEGTIYYTGELFF.

This clonotype was recorded at least ten times. The rearrangement joins TRBV28 to TRBJ2-7; the D is unclear. Germline V gene sequence: CDR1 MDHEN, CDR2 SYDVKM. This CDR3 is built from 12 residues. V lost 5 bases to trimming and J lost 3 bases, with 8 bases between them. The CDR3 region has the DNA TGTGCCAGCAGTGCGAACAGCTACGAGCAGTACTTC. It is translated as CASSANSYEQYF.

This clonotype was observed at least ten times. The chain carries TRBV7-3 and TRBJ2-1; D might be TRBD2 (6 bases). Trimming removed 4 bases at V and 13 bases at J, with 17 bases between. The CDR3 is made up of 13 amino acids. CDR1 and CDR2 (germline): SGHTA, FQGTGA. CDR3 in amino acids: CASSSERDSPQFF. The DNA of the CDR3 is TGTGCCAGCAGCTCGGAACGGGACTCGCCCCAGTTCTTC.

This clonotype was seen repeatedly, ten times or more. The rearrangement links TRBV3-1 to TRBJ1-5, with TRBD1 as a possible D gene (5 bases). The CDR3 spans 15 residues. Trimming pared 2 bases from V and 0 bases from J, leaving 8 bases between. The germline V gene encodes CDR1 LGHDT and CDR2 YNNKEL (reference sequence). The CDR3 DNA reads as TGTGCCAGCAGCCAAATGCAGGGTAGCAATCAGCCCCAGCATTTT. It is translated as CASSQMQGSNQPQHF. The whole variable domain, filled in from reference TRBV3-1 and TRBJ1-5, reads DTAVSQTPKYLVTQMGNDKSIKCEQNLGHDTMYWYKQDSKKFLKIMFSYNNKELIINETVPNRFSPKSPDKAHLNLHINSLELGDSAVYFCASSQMQGSNQPQHFGDGTRLSIL.

This clonotype was observed at least ten times. The rearrangement links TRBV29-1 to TRBJ2-5, with 9 bases fitting TRBD2. CDR3 length: 14 amino acids. Trimming removed 3 bases from V and 1 base from J; junction bases left unmatched: 3. The germline gives CDR1 SQVTM, CDR2 ANQGSEA. As DNA, the CDR3 is TGCAGCGTTGAGGGGACTAGCTTCCAAGAGACCCAGTACTTC. Protein product: CSVEGTSFQETQYF.

This clonotype was detected only once. The chain uses TRBV9 and TRBJ2-1; the D is unclear. V lost 0 bases and J lost 8, with 9 bases in between. CDR3 length equals 13 residues. CDR1 is SGDLS and CDR2 is YYNGEE in the germline V gene. The CDR3: CASSVVPQYEQFF. In DNA, the CDR3 is TGTGCCAGCAGCGTAGTGCCACAGTATGAGCAGTTCTTC.

This clonotype was found a few times. This sequence joins TRBV10-3 and TRBJ2-5; D unclear. V dropped 10 bases and J dropped 5 bases, with 17 bases sitting between them. This CDR3 region has 13 residues. Germline V gene data show CDR1 as ENHRY and CDR2 as SYGVKD. CDR3 sequence: CATEDRSAETQYF. Written as DNA, the CDR3 is TGTGCCACCGAGGACCGGTCGGCCGAGACCCAGTACTTC.

On this clonotype: The likely explanation is a read error, given a far larger clone one base away. The rearrangement links TRBV5-1 to TRBJ2-7, with 7 bases matching TRBD2. V gave up 0 bases and J gave up 7 bases; unmatched junction bases: 7. Germline lookup yields CDR1 SGHRS and CDR2 YFSETQ. The CDR3 covers 14 residues. The CDR3 nucleotides read TGCGCCAGCAGCTTGGGGCCGGGGAGGGATGAGCAGTACTTC. This translates into CASSLGPGRDEQYF.

This clonotype was detected many times. V is TRBV11-2 and J is TRBJ2-2, with TRBD2 matching over 9 bases. There are 16 residues in the CDR3. The V gene's germline CDR1 is SGHAT and CDR2 FQNNGV. The trim removed 3 bases at V and 4 bases at J, leaving 6 bases unmatched. The CDR3 loop reads CASSFTAGGGTGELFF. CDR3 nucleotide sequence: TGTGCCAGCAGCTTCACAGCGGGAGGCGGCACCGGGGAGCTGTTTTTT.

This rearrangement joins TRBV30 to TRBJ2-3; 12 bases match TRBD2. Losses at the gene ends were 0 bases for V and 4 bases for J; bases not matched to a gene: 14. Looked up from germline, CDR1 is GTSNPN and CDR2 is SVGIG (reference sequence). This CDR3 spans 19 amino acids. CDR3 region: CAWSVLSRLAGGPPDTQYF. CDR3 nucleotide sequence: TGTGCCTGGAGTGTATTGAGTCGTCTAGCGGGGGGGCCACCAGATACGCAGTATTTT.

This clonotype was found many times. This chain links TRBV24-1 with TRBJ1-2; weak D call: TRBD1 (5 bases). The CDR3 loop spans 17 amino acids. Trimming cost V 6 bases and J 5 bases, with 24 bases left between them. Germline CDR1 KGHDR, CDR2 SFDVKD. The CDR3: CATSPSGSGRRKYGYTF. CDR3 coding DNA: TGTGCCACCAGTCCCTCGGGCTCGGGACGTAGGAAGTATGGCTACACCTTC.

J is TRBJ2-5 and V is TRBV11-2, with 10 nucleotides matching TRBD2. J gave up 3 bases and V 5 bases, and 6 bases lay outside the gene matches. Germline V gene lookup returns CDR1 SGHAT and CDR2 FQNNGV. This CDR3 has 15 amino acids. The CDR3: CASSPTSGVKETQYF. The CDR3 coding sequence is TGTGCCAGCAGCCCCACTAGCGGGGTCAAAGAGACCCAGTACTTC.